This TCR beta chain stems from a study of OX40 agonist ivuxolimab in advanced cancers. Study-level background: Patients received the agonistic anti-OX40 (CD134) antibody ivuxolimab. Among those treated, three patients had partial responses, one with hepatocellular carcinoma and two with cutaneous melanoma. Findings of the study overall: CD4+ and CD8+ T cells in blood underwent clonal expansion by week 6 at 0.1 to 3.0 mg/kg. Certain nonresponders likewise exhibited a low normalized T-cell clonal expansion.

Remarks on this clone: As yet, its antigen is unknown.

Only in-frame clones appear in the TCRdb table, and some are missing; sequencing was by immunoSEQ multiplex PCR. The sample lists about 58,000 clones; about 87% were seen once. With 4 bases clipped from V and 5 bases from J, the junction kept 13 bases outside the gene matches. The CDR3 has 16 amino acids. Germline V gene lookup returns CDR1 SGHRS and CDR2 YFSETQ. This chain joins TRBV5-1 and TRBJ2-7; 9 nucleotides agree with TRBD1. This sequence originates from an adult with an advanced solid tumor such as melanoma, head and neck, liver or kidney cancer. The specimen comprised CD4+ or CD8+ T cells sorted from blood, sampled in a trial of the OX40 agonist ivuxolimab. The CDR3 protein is CASSMDVGTGPHEQYF. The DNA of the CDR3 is TGCGCCAGCAGCATGGACGTGGGGACAGGGCCCCACGAGCAGTACTTC.